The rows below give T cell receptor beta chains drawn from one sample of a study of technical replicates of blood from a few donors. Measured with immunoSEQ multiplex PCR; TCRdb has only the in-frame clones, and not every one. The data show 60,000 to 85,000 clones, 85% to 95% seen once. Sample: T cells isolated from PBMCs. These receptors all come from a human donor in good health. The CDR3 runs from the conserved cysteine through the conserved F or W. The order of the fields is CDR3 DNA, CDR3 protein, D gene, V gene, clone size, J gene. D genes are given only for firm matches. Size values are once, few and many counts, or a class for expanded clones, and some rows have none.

TGTGCCAGTAACCTGCGAAGAGCCTTAAACACAGATACGCAGTATTTT CASNLRRALNTDTQYF - TRBV11-1 - TRBJ2-3
TGTGCCAGCAGCCAAGCCCTCGGGTTTTACACTGAAGCTTTCTTT CASSQALGFYTEAFF - TRBV4-2 - TRBJ1-1
TGTGCCAGCAGCGGCCTAGCGGGGTTGTACAATGAGCAGTTCTTC CASSGLAGLYNEQFF TRBD2 TRBV9 - TRBJ2-1
TGTGCCAGCAGCGTGGGGGGATACGTAACCTACGAGCAGTACTTC CASSVGGYVTYEQYF - TRBV9 - TRBJ2-7
TGTGCCAGCAGCTTCAGACTAGCGGACTACAATGAGCAGTTCTTC CASSFRLADYNEQFF TRBD2 TRBV11-3 - TRBJ2-1
TGTGCCAGCAGTTACGTAGGGTCCGCGGGAGCTTTCTTT CASSYVGSAGAFF - TRBV6-5 - TRBJ1-1
TGTGCTAGCAGCTTACACTCGGACAGAGCCTACGAGCAGTACTTC CASSLHSDRAYEQYF - TRBV7-7 - TRBJ2-7
TGTGCCAGCACGGGCAGGGCCGACGAGCAGTACTTC CASTGRADEQYF - TRBV7-9 - TRBJ2-7
TGTGCCAGCAGTTACAGGGTGGAGCGGGATCGTGAGCAGTTCTTC CASSYRVERDREQFF TRBD2 TRBV6-6 - TRBJ2-1
TGTGCCAGCAGCGAAAGGACAGGGGGCAGCTACAATGAGCAGTTCTTC CASSERTGGSYNEQFF TRBD1 TRBV11-3 - TRBJ2-1
TGTGCCAGCAGCTTATACAGGGAACTGGGTACGGCCCAGTACTTC CASSLYRELGTAQYF - TRBV7-9 - TRBJ2-5
TGTGCCAGCAGCCTGTCAGAGGCCTACGAGCAGTACTTC CASSLSEAYEQYF - TRBV7-6 - TRBJ2-7
TGCGCCAGCAAGACTAGCGGGGCTCGAGATCGCACAGATACGCAGTATTTT CASKTSGARDRTDTQYF TRBD2 TRBV10-2 - TRBJ2-3
TGCGCCAGCAGCATTTCCGGGACAGACGGAAACACCATATATTTT CASSISGTDGNTIYF TRBD1 TRBV5-1 - TRBJ1-3
TGTGCCAGCAGCTTACGCCAGCGGGGGACTCAAGAGACCCAGTACTTC CASSLRQRGTQETQYF TRBD2 TRBV11-3 - TRBJ2-5
TGTGCCAGCAGCTTGGAAAGACAAGTCATATCTAGCACAGATACGCAGTATTTT CASSLERQVISSTDTQYF - TRBV7-9 - TRBJ2-3
TGTGCTAGTGGTTTGGTCCTCGACAGGGGGTCTTCCTACGAGCAGTACTTC CASGLVLDRGSSYEQYF TRBD1 TRBV12-5 - TRBJ2-7
TGTGCCAGCAGCTTAATTAGCTCCCAAGAGACCCAGTACTTC CASSLISSQETQYF - TRBV7-2 - TRBJ2-5
TGTGCCAGCAGTTTGGTAGCGGGAGGGTACTACGAGCAGTACTTC CASSLVAGGYYEQYF TRBD2 TRBV27 - TRBJ2-7
TGTGCCAGCTCACCAAGAGGCTCCTCTAATGAAAAACTGTTTTTT CASSPRGSSNEKLFF - TRBV18 once TRBJ1-4
TGTGCCAGCAGCCCCACCGCCGGGACAGGGTTTTACAATGAGCAGTTCTTC CASSPTAGTGFYNEQFF TRBD1 TRBV7-9 - TRBJ2-1
TGCGCCAGCAACCAAGAATCTTATCAGCCCCAGCATTTT CASNQESYQPQHF - TRBV4-1 - TRBJ1-5
TGCGCCAGCAGCTTAGCTTCCGGGGGACAAGAGACCCAGTACTTC CASSLASGGQETQYF - TRBV5-1 - TRBJ2-5
TGTGCCAGCAGTATACCGACAGGGGCCAGCACAGATACGCAGTATTTT CASSIPTGASTDTQYF TRBD1 TRBV28 - TRBJ2-3
TGTGCCAGCAGTCAGATACAGGGCCCCCCCGGGACTGAAGCTTTCTTT CASSQIQGPPGTEAFF - TRBV27 - TRBJ1-1
TGTGCCTGGACCTTAGGGGCTGATGCTAATGAAAAACTGTTTTTT CAWTLGADANEKLFF - TRBV30 - TRBJ1-4
TGTGCCAGCAGTGGGGGACTAACCACGGAGCAGTACTTC CASSGGLTTEQYF TRBD2 TRBV6-1 - TRBJ2-7
TGTGCCAGCAGCTTAGTGGATCCGGGACTTATATCCTACAATGAGCAGTTCTTC CASSLVDPGLISYNEQFF - TRBV7-8 - TRBJ2-1
TGTGCCAGCTTCTGGGAAGGTGGGACATCTAATGAAAAACTGTTTTTT CASFWEGGTSNEKLFF - TRBV2 - TRBJ1-4
TGTGCCGCCATCGAAGGGAGCTCCTACAATGAGCAGTTCTTC CAAIEGSSYNEQFF - TRBV6-6 - TRBJ2-1
TGTGCCAGCAGTTCACAGGGGACCCAGTACTTC CASSSQGTQYF - TRBV27 - TRBJ2-5
TGTGCCAGCAGTTACCGCAGGGGGCTGGCAGATACGCAGTATTTT CASSYRRGLADTQYF TRBD1 TRBV7-8 - TRBJ2-3
TGTGCCAGCAGCGTAGGGGGTTTGTTTGGGGGGGTCGGCACAGATACGCAGTATTTT CASSVGGLFGGVGTDTQYF TRBD2 TRBV9 - TRBJ2-3
TGTGCCAGCAGCCGAAGCGGGACTGACTCCTACGAGCAGTACTTC CASSRSGTDSYEQYF TRBD2 TRBV11-2 once TRBJ2-7
TGTGCCAGTAGTATCCTATTCCGGGACAGGGGAGGCTATGGCTACACCTTC CASSILFRDRGGYGYTF TRBD1 TRBV19 - TRBJ1-2
TGTGCCAGCAGCTCTTCCCGTGGGACAGGCAATCAGCCCCAGCATTTT CASSSSRGTGNQPQHF TRBD1 TRBV13 - TRBJ1-5
TGTGCCAGTACTACGTCAGGGGGCAAAAAGACCCAGTACTTC CASTTSGGKKTQYF TRBD1 TRBV11-1 - TRBJ2-5
TGTGCCAGTACCATGGGAGGGGCGAAGGGGAACATTCAGTACTTC CASTMGGAKGNIQYF TRBD2 TRBV19 once TRBJ2-4
TGTGCCAGCAGTTTGCTCGGTCAGCCCCAGCATTTT CASSLLGQPQHF - TRBV28 - TRBJ1-5
TGCGCCAGCAGCCAAGGGGACAGTGGAATCTACGAGCAGTACTTC CASSQGDSGIYEQYF TRBD1 TRBV4-3 - TRBJ2-7
TGTGCCTGGGCGATGTGGACGGGGACTGAAGCTTTCTTT CAWAMWTGTEAFF - TRBV30 - TRBJ1-1
TGTGCCAGCAGTTTATATTCAGGTTCCACCTACGAGCAGTACTTC CASSLYSGSTYEQYF - TRBV28 - TRBJ2-7
TGTGCCAGTAGTATCGTAGAATATCAGCCCCAGCATTTT CASSIVEYQPQHF - TRBV19 - TRBJ1-5
TGTGCCAGCAGTGTGGAGGTTCACGGGGAGCTGTTTTTT CASSVEVHGELFF - TRBV6-4 - TRBJ2-2
TGCGCCAGCAGCTTGTACAGGGGGGCGTACGAGCAGTACTTC CASSLYRGAYEQYF TRBD1 TRBV5-1 - TRBJ2-7
TGTGCCAGCAGTGGGGACTGGAGCACAGATACGCAGTATTTT CASSGDWSTDTQYF - TRBV6-5 - TRBJ2-3